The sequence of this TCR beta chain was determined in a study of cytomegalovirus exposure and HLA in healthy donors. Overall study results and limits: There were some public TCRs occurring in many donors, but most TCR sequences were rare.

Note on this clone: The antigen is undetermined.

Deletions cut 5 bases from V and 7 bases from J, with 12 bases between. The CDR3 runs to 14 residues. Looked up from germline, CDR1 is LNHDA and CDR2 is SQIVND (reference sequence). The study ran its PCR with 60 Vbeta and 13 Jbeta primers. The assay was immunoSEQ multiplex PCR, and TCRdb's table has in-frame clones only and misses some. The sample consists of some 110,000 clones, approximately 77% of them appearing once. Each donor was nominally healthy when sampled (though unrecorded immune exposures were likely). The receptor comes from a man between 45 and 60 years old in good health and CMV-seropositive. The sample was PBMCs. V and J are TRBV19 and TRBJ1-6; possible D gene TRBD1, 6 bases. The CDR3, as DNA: TGTGCCAGTAGTCTACAGGGCATGAATTCACCCCTCCACTTT. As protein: CASSLQGMNSPLHF.